This TCR beta chain was found in a study of blood T cell repertoires in COVID-19 (TCRdb year 2020). Describing the broader study: Samples covering the acute and convalescent phases of COVID-19 were provided by collaborators in the United States, Italy and Spain. The material from the prospective study consisted of cDNA or gDNA derived from T cells, B-cell-depleted T cells, or PBMCs. The dataset comprised deeply sampled blood TCRbeta repertoires from subjects exposed to, actively infected with, or recovered from COVID-19. The samples were drawn from the first 160 participants of the ongoing ImmuneRACE study and from over 950 subjects provided by 6 global collaborators. The repertoires were released in a freely available public database intended as a resource for research on the immune response to SARS-CoV-2. Nearly every sample came with metadata listing a de-identified subject ID, COVID-19 status, age in years and sex. Where HLA class I and class II types were available, the types were taken from metadata supplied by the sample provider, not from assay-based typing.

Germline trimming amounts to 7 bases on V and 5 bases on J, with 8 as the count of junction bases outside the gene matches. According to the germline V gene, CDR1 reads MNHEY and CDR2 reads SVGAGI. Including cysteine and phenylalanine, the CDR3 has 14 amino acids. Only CDR3 DNA is held: 42 bases, read in frame from base 1. Note on this clone: The antigen it binds to is not known. No qualities accompany the bases; no much larger clone lies one base away.

TCRbeta CDR3 regions were amplified from genomic DNA by means of the immunoSEQ Assay, a bias-controlled multiplex PCR. The original methods were these. The number of nucleated cells in each sample was estimated by amplification of reference gene primers within the assay. To quantify the absolute abundance of each unique TCRbeta CDR3 rearrangement, sequence reads were collapsed and filtered. For each sample, productive Simpson clonality was calculated as the square root of Simpson's diversity index over productive rearrangements. TCRdb retrieved this table from immuneACCESS and kept in-frame rearrangements only. Not all clones are present; in checked studies, unresolved V genes account for under half, and no reason is known for the remainder. V and J calls plus clone size are reproduced from that table; the DNA served to infer D and trimming. The sample contains about 380,000 clones, around 85% of them found a single time. The leading ten clones occupy under 4% of the sample.

Whole blood was collected in K2EDTA tubes by collaborating institutions according to the institutions' own protocols. For TCRbeta analysis, collaborators shipped samples in one of three forms: frozen whole blood, isolated PBMCs, or DNA extracted from either of those sample types. The paper as a whole reports these results and caveats: How much clinical and demographic metadata was included differed by source and by participant, and the metadata was provided uncurated.

The receptor was isolated from a woman aged 18-29 years with acute or convalescent COVID-19. The chain couples TRBV6-5 to TRBJ2-1; TRBD2 fits 7 bases in the junction. The sequencing sample was made of peripheral blood. The DNA reads TGTGCCAGCAACGGGCGGGAGCATCACAATGAGCAGTTCTTC. It is translated as CASNGREHHNEQFF.